The present T cell receptor (beta chain) was sequenced within a study of T cells in Graves' hyperthyroidism and ophthalmopathy. The CDR3 regions of TCR beta were amplified from RNA transcripts. Initially, a first-round RT-PCR of the TCR CDR3 employed the HTBI primer set. TCRdb fed the multiplex PCR reads into MiXCR, producing one record per CDR3 protein. The sample includes around 610,000 distinct CDR3 sequences, roughly 14% of them seen just once. This CDR3 has 14 residues. From germline, CDR1 is SNHLY and CDR2 FYNNEI. With 8 bases clipped from V and 0 bases from J, the junction kept 2 bases outside the gene matches. The study included ophthalmopathy patients with Clinical Activity Score at least 3, NOSPECS grade at least 4 and duration under 3 months. Exclusion criteria comprised uncontrolled infection, other autoimmune disease, pregnancy or lactation. 10 ml of fresh peripheral blood supplied the PBMCs.

This clonotype was picked up many times. The clonotype originates from a woman aged 40 to 50 with Graves' ophthalmopathy. The chain uses TRBV2 and TRBJ2-5, with 11 positions matching TRBD2. The sample taken for sequencing was blood. Written as DNA, the CDR3 is TGTGCCAGCCGACTAGCGGGGAACCAAGAGACCCAGTACTTC. Translation gives CASRLAGNQETQYF.